These 24 T cell receptor beta chains were all obtained from the same sample, sequenced in a study of vaccination and CD4 T cells after COVID-19 (dated by TCRdb to between 2021 and 2024). The library was generated by PCR. For sequencing, an Illumina iSeq 100 was employed. TCR sequencing of DNA from cultured CD4+ T cells used the Oncomine TCR Beta short-read assay at the Johns Hopkins FTIC core. TCRdb reprocessing: public reads trimmed at Q25 with fastp, clones called with MiXCR, in-frame beta chains kept. Every entry covers one CDR3 protein and lists the most common genes and DNA from its rows. In all, the sample holds about 14,000 distinct CDR3 sequences, and under 45% of those were seen once. Around an eighth of the sample is in the top ten clones. The antigens for these receptors are not known. In light of the paper, this sample's treatment or condition label describes: roughly 10-day PBMC culture with coronavirus spike peptide pools or control peptides (ViraFEST assay).

Sequenced material: CD4+ T cells from blood, cultured in vitro. These receptor sequences come from a human donor who had recovered from COVID-19.

The chain combines TRBV20-1 with TRBJ2-7; 7 positions agree with TRBD2. The CDR3 extends over 16 amino acids. With 0 bases clipped from V and 2 bases from J, the junction kept 10 bases outside the gene matches. CDR1 and CDR2 from the germline V gene are DFQATT and SNEGSKA (reference sequence). The CDR3 loop reads CSARDVRTRFTYEQYF. The CDR3 DNA reads as TGCAGTGCTAGAGACGTGAGGACTAGATTTACCTACGAGCAGTACTTC.

The chain joins TRBV4-1 to TRBJ1-5, with a possible D match to TRBD1 (6 bases). The length of the CDR3 is 16 residues. Trimming left V 0 bases short and J 3 bases short, with 12 bases between. Germline V lookup: CDR1 MGHRA, CDR2 YSYEKL. CDR3: CASSQEGATINQPQHF. CDR3 bases: TGCGCCAGCAGCCAAGAGGGGGCCACGATCAATCAGCCCCAGCATTTT.

There are a few counts of this clonotype. The chain recombines TRBV28 with TRBJ1-1, with D perhaps matching TRBD1 (6 bases). This CDR3 is built from 14 residues. Germline V gene data show CDR1 as MDHEN and CDR2 as SYDVKM. Trimming took 3 bases from V and 9 from J, leaving 17 bases between them. The CDR3 sequence is CASSLRAGEVKAFF. CDR3 bases: TGTGCCAGCAGTTTGAGGGCAGGGGAGGTGAAAGCTTTCTTT. Supplemented by reference TRBV28 and TRBJ1-1, the full variable domain reads DVKVTQSSRYLVKRTGEKVFLECVQDMDHENMFWYRQDPGLGLRLIYFSYDVKMKEKGDIPEGYSVSREKKERFSLILESASTNQTSMYLCASSLRAGEVKAFFGQGTRLTVV.

The genes are TRBV6-1 and TRBJ1-2; TRBD1 agrees at 12 bases. Per the germline V gene, CDR1 is MNHNS and CDR2 is SASEGT. V shed 4 bases, J shed 6 bases, and the junction held 3 bases outside the gene matches. This CDR3 comprises 14 residues. The CDR3 nucleotides read TGTGCCAGCAGTGGGGACAGGGGGCTGAATGGCTACACCTTC. Protein: CASSGDRGLNGYTF.

This clonotype was counted a few times. The rearrangement links TRBV7-3 to TRBJ2-5, with a tentative D call TRBD1 (6 bases). Trimming removed 1 base from V and 3 bases from J, with 9 bases in between. The CDR3 extends over 14 amino acids. CDR1 and CDR2 (germline): SGHTA, FQGTGA. CDR3 bases: TGTGCCAGCAGCTTAATGGGACAAGAAGAGACCCAGTACTTC. This translates into CASSLMGQEETQYF.

The gene calls are TRBV7-2 and TRBJ2-7, with no clear D. This CDR3 is 14 amino acids long. Germline V gene sequence: CDR1 SGHTA, CDR2 FQGNSA. V was pared by 2 bases and J by 4 bases, with 12 bases between. CDR3 amino acids: CASSLFVGLYEQYF. CDR3 sequence (DNA): TGTGCCAGCAGCTTATTCGTTGGTTTGTACGAGCAGTACTTC.

The genes are TRBV2 and TRBJ2-6, with 11 bases aligning to TRBD1. This CDR3 spans 18 amino acids. V dropped 6 bases and J dropped 0; count of bases not matched to a gene: 7. Germline-derived CDR1 and CDR2 are SNHLY and FYNNEI. The CDR3 region is CASSPGQGVRSGANVLTF. Here the CDR3 DNA reads TGTGCCAGCAGCCCGGGACAGGGGGTCCGCTCTGGGGCCAACGTCCTGACTTTC.

The chain uses TRBV7-9 and TRBJ2-5; unclear D gene. CDR1 SEHNR and CDR2 FQNEAQ come from the germline V gene (reference sequence). V was shortened by 3 bases and J by 2 bases, with 4 bases between the two germline ends. This CDR3 contains 12 residues. The CDR3 spells CASSFQQETQYF. CDR3 coding DNA: TGTGCCAGCAGCTTTCAGCAAGAGACCCAGTACTTC.

This clonotype occurred a few times. The chain has TRBV7-9 and TRBJ1-2; the match to TRBD1 covers 7 bases. Per germline, CDR1 SEHNR and CDR2 FQNEAQ (reference sequence). Germline trimming cut 7 bases from V and 2 bases from J; bases unmatched to any gene: 7. The CDR3 has 14 residues. This chain's CDR3 is CASTNQQGNYGYTF. As DNA, the CDR3 is TGTGCCAGCACCAATCAACAGGGGAACTATGGCTACACCTTC.

J is TRBJ2-5 and V is TRBV3-1; D is uncertain. CDR3 length equals 12 residues. CDR1 is LGHDT, CDR2 YNNKEL, per germline (reference sequence). With 2 bases removed from V and 9 bases from J, the gap between germline ends came to 10 bases. The CDR3 protein is CASSQSSGPQYF. CDR3 in DNA: TGTGCCAGCAGCCAAAGTAGTGGGCCCCAGTACTTC.

This sequence joins TRBV27 and TRBJ2-3; 10 bases line up with TRBD1. The junction had 10 bases not matched to a gene; V was cut back by 7 bases and J by 6 bases. This CDR3 comprises 15 residues. The germline V gene encodes CDR1 MNHEY and CDR2 SMNVEV (reference sequence). The CDR3 spells CASTVWDRGLDTQYF. The CDR3, as DNA: TGTGCCAGCACCGTGTGGGACAGGGGTTTGGATACGCAGTATTTT.

This clonotype was recorded a few times. The chain is built from TRBV6-2 or TRBV6-3 and TRBJ2-3; D remains ambiguous. Germline V gives CDR1 MNHEY, CDR2 SVGEGT. CDR3 length equals 15 residues. V was pared by 3 bases and J by 5 bases, with 15 bases between. CDR3 sequence: CASSYRSIEIDTQYF. As DNA, the CDR3 is TGTGCCAGCAGTTATCGGTCGATAGAAATAGATACGCAGTATTTT.

This clonotype came up a few times. The rearrangement links TRBV28 to TRBJ1-1; D gene unclear. The CDR3 is made up of 11 amino acids. Germline values: CDR1 MDHEN, CDR2 SYDVKM. The V and J ends lost 1 base and 3 bases respectively, with 0 bases between them. CDR3 amino acids: CASSLYTEAFF. In nucleotides, the CDR3 is TGTGCCAGCAGTTTATACACTGAAGCTTTCTTT.

The chain uses TRBV30 and TRBJ1-2; D perhaps matches TRBD1 (5 bases). CDR1 and CDR2 (germline): GTSNPN, SVGIG (reference sequence). The CDR3 extends over 14 amino acids. V lost 4 bases and J lost 6, with 18 bases in between. CDR3 coding DNA: TGTGCCTGGACAAGACAAAATAGAGGGGATGGCTACACCTTC. This gives the protein CAWTRQNRGDGYTF.

This sequence joins TRBV27 and TRBJ2-1, with TRBD1 matching over 7 bases. Germline CDR1 and CDR2: MNHEY and SMNVEV (reference sequence). This CDR3 comprises 16 residues. V lost 6 bases to trimming and J lost 2 bases; unmatched junction nucleotides: 10. The CDR3 spells CASRFSGRGTYNEQFF. In nucleotides, the CDR3 is TGTGCCAGCAGATTTAGTGGCAGGGGGACCTACAATGAGCAGTTCTTC.

The chain has TRBV6-5 and TRBJ1-4; D is undetermined. Germline CDR1 reads MNHEY; CDR2 reads SVGAGI. The CDR3 sequence is 19 residues long. Trimming took 0 bases from V and 0 from J, leaving 17 bases between them. CDR3 loop: CASSYSYEVMGTTNEKLFF. In nucleotides, the CDR3 is TGTGCCAGCAGTTACTCGTACGAGGTGATGGGTACAACTAATGAAAAACTGTTTTTT.

V gene TRBV7-2 combines with J gene TRBJ2-7; D call uncertain. From germline, CDR1 is SGHTA and CDR2 FQGNSA. This CDR3 comprises 13 residues. The V end lost 6 bases, the J end lost 0 bases, and 9 bases lay between the germline ends. The CDR3 nucleotides read TGTGCCAGCAGTTGGGAAAGCTCCTACGAGCAGTACTTC. Its protein product is CASSWESSYEQYF.

In this sample, this clonotype turned up a few times. The chain combines TRBV5-5 with TRBJ2-5; 12 bases align to TRBD2. After removal of 4 bases from V and 2 bases from J, the junction contained 9 bases not matched to a gene. CDR1 SGHKS and CDR2 YYEKEE come from the germline V gene (reference sequence). CDR3 length equals 17 residues. CDR3 residues: CASSPLITSGGQETQYF. CDR3 DNA sequence: TGTGCCAGCAGCCCGCTGATTACTAGCGGGGGGCAAGAGACCCAGTACTTC.

This clonotype has a handful of counts. The J gene is TRBJ1-2, the V gene TRBV28; TRBD1 is a possible D gene (5 bases). The V and J ends lost 3 bases and 5 bases respectively, with 13 bases between them. Germline CDR1 MDHEN, CDR2 SYDVKM. This CDR3 region has 14 residues. In nucleotides, the CDR3 is TGTGCCAGCAGTTTTGGGGGGTCAGAATATGGCTACACCTTC. Translating gives CASSFGGSEYGYTF.

The gene calls are TRBV7-2 and TRBJ2-2; the D is unclear. Germline values: CDR1 SGHTA, CDR2 FQGNSA. This CDR3 is 13 amino acids long. V was trimmed by 6 bases and J by 5 bases, leaving 10 bases between them. CDR3 sequence (DNA): TGTGCCAGCAGTGTGCTGGGGACCGGGGAGCTGTTTTTT. Translating gives CASSVLGTGELFF.

In this sample, this clonotype turned up once. The rearrangement joins TRBV18 to TRBJ1-4; 7 bases agree with TRBD1. Trimming took 4 bases from V and 7 from J; bases not matched to a gene: 3. This CDR3 region has 13 residues. CDR1 is KGHSH and CDR2 is LQKENI in the germline V gene. In DNA, the CDR3 is TGTGCCAGCTCACGTGACAGGGCTGAAAAACTGTTTTTT. Translated, it gives CASSRDRAEKLFF.

The chain is built from TRBV2 and TRBJ2-2; 7 bases map to TRBD2. This CDR3 has 15 amino acids. Looked up from germline, CDR1 is SNHLY and CDR2 is FYNNEI. V was clipped by 4 bases and J by 4 bases; unmatched bases: 6. CDR3 DNA sequence: TGTGCCAGCAGTGTTGAGGGAGGGAGCACCGGGGAGCTGTTTTTT. Amino acids: CASSVEGGSTGELFF. The full variable domain, completed using reference TRBV2 and TRBJ2-2, is EPEVTQTPSHQVTQMGQEVILRCVPISNHLYFYWYRQILGQKVEFLVSFYNNEISEKSEIFDDQFSVERPDGSNFTLKIRSTKLEDSAMYFCASSVEGGSTGELFFGEGSRLTVL.

This clonotype has only a few counts. The chain combines TRBV5-8 with TRBJ1-1, with no clear D. The CDR3 contains 17 residues. The V and J ends lost 1 base and 0 bases respectively, with 16 bases between them. Germline CDR1 and CDR2: SGHTS and YDEGEE. The chain's CDR3 is CASSLFWGNRMNTEAFF. Here the CDR3 DNA reads TGTGCCAGCAGCTTGTTTTGGGGAAATAGGATGAACACTGAAGCTTTCTTT.

The table lists this clonotype with a few counts. The CDR3 DNA sequence: TGTGCCAGCAGCATTTCCGAGGGACTAGCAACCCTCGAGCAGTACTTC. The encoded protein is CASSISEGLATLEQYF. This rearrangement joins TRBV5-4 to TRBJ2-7; 9 nucleotides match TRBD2. Germline V lookup: CDR1 SGHNT, CDR2 YYREEE (reference sequence). V lost 4 bases to trimming and J lost 6 bases; unmatched junction nucleotides: 14. This CDR3 is built from 16 residues.